Below are 17 T cell receptor beta chains sequenced from a single sample in a study of blood T cell repertoires in COVID-19. TCRdb's table, derived via immunoSEQ multiplex PCR, lists solely in-frame clones and lacks some. This sample has about 36,000 clones, with 90% found just once. Sequencing was carried out using peripheral blood. The receptors were sampled from a human donor in a cohort sampled during active COVID-19.

V usage is TRBV5-1 and J usage is TRBJ2-5; TRBD1 is a possible D gene (6 bases). CDR3 length: 14 residues. Trimming shortened V by 1 base and J by 4 bases, and 11 bases separated the two germline ends. CDR1 is SGHRS and CDR2 is YFSETQ in the germline V gene. The CDR3 sequence is CASSLSQGTETQYF. The CDR3 DNA is TGCGCCAGCAGCTTGAGTCAGGGGACAGAGACCCAGTACTTC.

The chain employs TRBV3-1 (or the pseudogene TRBV3-2) and TRBJ2-2; the match to TRBD2 covers 8 bases. Per the germline V gene, CDR1 is LGHDT and CDR2 is YNNKEL (reference sequence). J gave up 4 bases and V 7 bases, and 11 bases lay outside the gene matches. This CDR3 has 16 amino acids. CDR3 sequence (DNA): TGTGCCAGCAAACCCCGGGGGGGTGGGACCACCGGGGAGCTGTTTTTT. Amino acid sequence: CASKPRGGGTTGELFF.

The chain employs TRBV30 and TRBJ2-4; D is ambiguous. Trimming took off 0 bases at V and 0 bases at J, with 12 bases between the two ends. Germline V gene data show CDR1 as GTSNPN and CDR2 as SVGIG (reference sequence). The CDR3 runs 16 residues. Here the CDR3 reads CAWSVPDKLAKNIQYF. The CDR3, as DNA: TGTGCCTGGAGTGTACCTGATAAGCTAGCCAAAAACATTCAGTACTTC.

The V gene is TRBV27, the J gene TRBJ2-1; 8 bases are shared with TRBD2. V lost 2 bases and J lost 5; bases outside the gene matches: 14. The CDR3 contains 18 residues. Per germline, CDR1 MNHEY and CDR2 SMNVEV (reference sequence). In DNA form, the CDR3 reads TGTGCCAGCAGTTTAAAATTTCCCCGGACTAGCTCGAACAATGAGCAGTTCTTC. This encodes CASSLKFPRTSSNNEQFF.

The chain employs TRBV7-2 and TRBJ2-7; tentatively, D is TRBD1 (5 bases). The CDR3 spans 14 residues. V lost 5 bases and J lost 3, with 14 bases in between. Germline values: CDR1 SGHTA, CDR2 FQGNSA. CDR3 residues: CASSLSKDSYEQYF. The CDR3 nucleotides are TGTGCCAGCAGCCTTTCCAAAGACAGCTACGAGCAGTACTTC.

The chain employs TRBV25-1 and TRBJ2-1, with 8 bases matching TRBD2. Germline V lookup: CDR1 MGHDK, CDR2 SYGVNS. V lost 7 bases to trimming and J lost 7 bases; unmatched junction nucleotides: 3. This CDR3 is built from 12 residues. The CDR3 DNA follows: TGTGCCAGCAACGGACTAGCTAATGAGCAGTTCTTC. Amino acids: CASNGLANEQFF.

This clone was picked up a small number of times. V and J are TRBV4-1 and TRBJ1-2; 7 nucleotides agree with TRBD1. Per the germline V gene, CDR1 is MGHRA and CDR2 is YSYEKL. This CDR3 comprises 13 residues. The junction had 2 bases not matched to a gene; V was cut back by 4 bases and J by 3 bases. The CDR3 region has the DNA TGCGCCAGCAGCCGAACAGGGGACTATGGCTACACCTTC. Amino acids: CASSRTGDYGYTF.

This clone occurred a few times. This chain links TRBV3-1 (or the pseudogene TRBV3-2) with TRBJ2-7; the D gene is possibly TRBD2 (6 bases). From germline, CDR1 is LGHDT and CDR2 YNNKEL (reference sequence). V lost 6 bases to trimming and J lost 1 base, with 22 bases between them. The CDR3 is made up of 17 amino acids. The DNA of the CDR3 is TGTGCCAGCAGTCCCCGAGTAGCGGATTACCGTTCCTACGAGCAGTACTTC. Residues: CASSPRVADYRSYEQYF.

The chain has TRBV30 and TRBJ1-2; D is perhaps TRBD1 (5 bases). Germline V lookup: CDR1 GTSNPN, CDR2 SVGIG (reference sequence). V was trimmed by 4 bases and J by 5 bases, leaving 17 bases between them. The CDR3 has 14 residues. The CDR3 protein is CAWTAGGREYGYTF. Written as DNA, the CDR3 is TGTGCCTGGACCGCGGGAGGCAGGGAATATGGCTACACCTTC.

This sequence joins TRBV10-1 and TRBJ2-7, with 8 bases lining up with TRBD1. This CDR3 contains 15 residues. Germline V CDR1 and CDR2: WNHNN, SYGVQD (reference sequence). V trimming: 2 bases; J trimming: 5 bases; junction bases outside the gene matches: 8. For the CDR3, the DNA is TGCGCCAGCAGTGAGGCGACAGGGGATAGGCACGAGCAGTACTTC. Translated, it gives CASSEATGDRHEQYF.

The chain uses TRBV19 and TRBJ2-7, with TRBD1 as a possible D gene (5 bases). The V end was cut by 4 bases, the J end by 3 bases, with 10 bases between. CDR1 LNHDA and CDR2 SQIVND come from the germline V gene (reference sequence). The length of the CDR3 is 13 residues. CDR3 sequence reads: CASSSDRRYEQYF. The CDR3 DNA reads as TGTGCCAGTAGTAGTGACAGACGCTACGAGCAGTACTTC. The entire variable domain, with the rest obtained from reference TRBV19 and TRBJ2-7, is as follows: DGGITQSPKYLFRKEGQNVTLSCEQNLNHDAMYWYRQDPGQGLRLIYYSQIVNDFQKGDIAEGYSVSREKKESFPLTVTSAQKNPTAFYLCASSSDRRYEQYFGPGTRLTVT.

V and J are TRBV27 and TRBJ2-3; TRBD2 agrees at 10 bases. Germline values: CDR1 MNHEY, CDR2 SMNVEV (reference sequence). The junction had 13 bases not matched to a gene; V was cut back by 0 bases and J by 4 bases. The CDR3 totals 19 residues. The CDR3 region is CASSLSSGRAHTKPDTQYF. In DNA, the CDR3 is TGTGCCAGCAGTTTATCGAGCGGGAGGGCCCATACCAAGCCAGATACGCAGTATTTT.

The rearrangement uses TRBV1 and TRBJ2-3; TRBD2, as called in the table, went unchecked against the DNA. TRBV1 represents a pseudogene. CDR3 size: 16 residues. For the CDR3, the DNA is TGCACCAGCAGCTCGGCGGCGACGGAGAGCACAGATACGCAGTATTTT. Translating gives CTSSSAATESTDTQYF.

The chain is built from TRBV5-6 and TRBJ1-6; D is unresolved. Germline lookup yields CDR1 SGHDT and CDR2 YYEEEE. Trimming shortened V by 2 bases and J by 7 bases, and 19 bases separated the two germline ends. There are 17 residues in the CDR3. Here the CDR3 reads CASSFSARPLSNSPLHF. Written as DNA, the CDR3 is TGTGCCAGCAGCTTTAGCGCACGCCCATTGTCCAATTCACCCCTCCACTTT.

This CDR3 reads CASSPLGTGGLAKNIQYF. The CDR3 DNA sequence: TGTGCCAGCTCACCACTAGGGACAGGGGGGCTAGCCAAAAACATTCAGTACTTC. The chain carries TRBV18 and TRBJ2-4; 11 nucleotides match TRBD1. CDR1 KGHSH and CDR2 LQKENI come from the germline V gene. This CDR3 spans 18 amino acids. Trimming took 1 base from V and 0 from J; bases not matched to a gene: 5.

The V and J genes are TRBV5-1 and TRBJ2-1, with TRBD2 matching over 9 bases. This CDR3 comprises 17 residues. With V trimmed by 0 bases and J by 6 bases, 10 bases remained unmatched. Per germline, CDR1 SGHRS and CDR2 YFSETQ. The CDR3 sequence is CASSLGYGAGGTNEQFF. The CDR3 DNA reads as TGCGCCAGCAGCTTGGGGTACGGGGCGGGAGGGACCAATGAGCAGTTCTTC.

This clone was seen just once. The V call is TRBV5-4, the J call TRBJ2-2; 7 bases align to TRBD2. Losses at the gene ends were 10 bases for V and 6 bases for J; bases not matched to a gene: 9. This CDR3 spans 13 amino acids. The germline V gene has CDR1 SGHNT and CDR2 YYREEE (reference sequence). CDR3 sequence (DNA): TGTGCCGGGGGGAGGGAGCGGGCCGGGGAGCTGTTTTTT. Its translation: CAGGRERAGELFF. Based on the CDR3 plus reference TRBV5-4 and TRBJ2-2, the full variable domain is ETGVTQSPTHLIKTRGQQVTLRCSSQSGHNTVSWYQQALGQGPQFIFQYYREEENGRGNFPPRFSGLQFPNYSSELNVNALELDDSALYLCAGGRERAGELFFGEGSRLTVL.